The T cell receptor (beta chain) under discussion was sequenced for a study of shared clonotypes between healthy human individuals. Some clones are missing from TCRdb's copy, which holds only in-frame ones; the method was immunoSEQ multiplex PCR. The repertoire holds about 1 million clones, with under 80% as singletons. The specimen sequenced was memory CD4+ T cells sorted from blood. This sample's subset: CD45RA-negative fraction. The receptor comes from a man aged 18 to 29 in good health.

The CDR3 sequence: CASNTGPTFNNEQFF. The CDR3 coding sequence is TGTGCCAGCAACACAGGTCCTACCTTTAACAATGAGCAGTTCTTC. The V and J genes are TRBV7-2 and TRBJ2-1; perhaps TRBD1 as D (5 bases). The CDR3 length is 15 residues. The ends were cut back, 7 bases at V and 5 bases at J, with 18 bases in the middle. The V gene's germline CDR1 is SGHTA and CDR2 FQGNSA.